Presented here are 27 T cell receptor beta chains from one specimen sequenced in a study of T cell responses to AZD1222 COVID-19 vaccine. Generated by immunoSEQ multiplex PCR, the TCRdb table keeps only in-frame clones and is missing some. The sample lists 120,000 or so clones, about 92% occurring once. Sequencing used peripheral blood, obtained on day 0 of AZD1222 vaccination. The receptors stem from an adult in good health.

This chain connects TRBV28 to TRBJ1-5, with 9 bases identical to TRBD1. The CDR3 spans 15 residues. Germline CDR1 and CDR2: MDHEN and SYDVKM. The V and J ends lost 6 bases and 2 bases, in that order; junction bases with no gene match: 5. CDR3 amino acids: CASRPWTGGNQPQHF. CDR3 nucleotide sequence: TGTGCCAGCAGGCCATGGACAGGGGGCAATCAGCCCCAGCATTTT.

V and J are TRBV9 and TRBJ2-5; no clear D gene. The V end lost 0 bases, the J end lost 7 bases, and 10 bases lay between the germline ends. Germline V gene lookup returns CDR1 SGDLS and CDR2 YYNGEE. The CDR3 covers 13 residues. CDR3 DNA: TGTGCCAGCAGCGTAGTGGTAGACGCGACCCAGTACTTC. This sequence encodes CASSVVVDATQYF.

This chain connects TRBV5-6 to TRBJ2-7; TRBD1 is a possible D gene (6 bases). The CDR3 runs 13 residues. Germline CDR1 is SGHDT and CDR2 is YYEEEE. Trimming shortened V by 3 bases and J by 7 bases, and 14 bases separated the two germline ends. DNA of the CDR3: TGTGCCAGCAGCTGGGAACAGGGTCTGGAGCAGTACTTC. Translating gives CASSWEQGLEQYF. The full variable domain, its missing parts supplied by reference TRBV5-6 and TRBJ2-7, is DAGVTQSPTHLIKTRGQQVTLRCSPKSGHDTVSWYQQALGQGPQFIFQYYEEEERQRGNFPDRFSGHQFPNYSSELNVNALLLGDSALYLCASSWEQGLEQYFGPGTRLTVT.

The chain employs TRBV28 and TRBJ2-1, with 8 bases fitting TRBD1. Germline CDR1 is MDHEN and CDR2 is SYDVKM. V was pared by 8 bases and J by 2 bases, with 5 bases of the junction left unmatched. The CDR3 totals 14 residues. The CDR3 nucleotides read TGTGCCAGCGCGAGGGACAGGACCTACAATGAGCAGTTCTTC. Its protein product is CASARDRTYNEQFF.

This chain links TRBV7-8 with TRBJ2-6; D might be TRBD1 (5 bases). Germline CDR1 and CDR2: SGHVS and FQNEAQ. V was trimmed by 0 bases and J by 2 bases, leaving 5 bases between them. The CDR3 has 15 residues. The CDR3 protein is CASSLAGPGANVLTF. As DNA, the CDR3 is TGTGCCAGCAGCTTAGCGGGGCCTGGGGCCAACGTCCTGACTTTC. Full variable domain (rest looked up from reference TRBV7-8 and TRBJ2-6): GAGVSQSPRYKVAKRGQDVALRCDPISGHVSLFWYQQALGQGPEFLTYFQNEAQLDKSGLPSDRFFAERPEGSVSTLKIQRTQQEDSAVYLCASSLAGPGANVLTFGAGSRLTVL.

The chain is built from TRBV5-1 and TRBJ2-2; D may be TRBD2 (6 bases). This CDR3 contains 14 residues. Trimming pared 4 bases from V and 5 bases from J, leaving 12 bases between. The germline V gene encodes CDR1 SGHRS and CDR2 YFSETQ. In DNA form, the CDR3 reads TGCGCCAGCAGCGCCGTCGCGGGAACCGGGGAGCTGTTTTTT. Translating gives CASSAVAGTGELFF.

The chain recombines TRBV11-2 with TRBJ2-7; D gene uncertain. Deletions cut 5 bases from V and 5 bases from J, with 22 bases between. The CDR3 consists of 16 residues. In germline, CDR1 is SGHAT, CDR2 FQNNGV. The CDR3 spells CASSPLGSTGTDEQYF. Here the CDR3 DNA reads TGTGCCAGCAGCCCATTGGGATCGACGGGTACGGACGAGCAGTACTTC.

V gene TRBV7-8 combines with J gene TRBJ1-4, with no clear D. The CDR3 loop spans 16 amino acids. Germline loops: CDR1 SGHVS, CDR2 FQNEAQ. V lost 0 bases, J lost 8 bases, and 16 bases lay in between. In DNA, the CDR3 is TGTGCCAGCAGCTTAGCGCGGATTTCCAGCGGGGAAAAACTGTTTTTT. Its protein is CASSLARISSGEKLFF.

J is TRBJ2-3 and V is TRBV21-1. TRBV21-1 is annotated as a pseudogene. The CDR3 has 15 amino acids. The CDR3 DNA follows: TGTGCCAGCAGCAAAGACAAGTACTCCACAGATACGCAGTATTTT. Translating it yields CASSKDKYSTDTQYF.

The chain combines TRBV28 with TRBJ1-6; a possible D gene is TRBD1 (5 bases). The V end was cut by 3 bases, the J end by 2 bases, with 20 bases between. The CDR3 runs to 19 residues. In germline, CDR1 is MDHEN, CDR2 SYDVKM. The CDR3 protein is CASSLRRDSGNPYNSPLHF. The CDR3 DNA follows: TGTGCCAGCAGTTTGCGGCGGGACTCCGGGAATCCCTATAATTCACCCCTCCACTTT.

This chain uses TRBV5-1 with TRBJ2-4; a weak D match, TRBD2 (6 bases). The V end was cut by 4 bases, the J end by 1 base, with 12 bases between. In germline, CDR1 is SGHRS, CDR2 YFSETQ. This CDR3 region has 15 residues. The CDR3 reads CASSRSGDAKNIQYF. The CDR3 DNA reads TGCGCCAGCAGCCGGTCGGGGGACGCCAAAAACATTCAGTACTTC.

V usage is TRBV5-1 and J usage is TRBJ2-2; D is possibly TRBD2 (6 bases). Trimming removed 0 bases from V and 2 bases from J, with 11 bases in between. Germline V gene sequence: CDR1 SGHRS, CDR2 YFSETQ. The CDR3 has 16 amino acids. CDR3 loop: CASSLEPGANTGELFF. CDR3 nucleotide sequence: TGCGCCAGCAGCTTGGAGCCGGGAGCAAACACCGGGGAGCTGTTTTTT. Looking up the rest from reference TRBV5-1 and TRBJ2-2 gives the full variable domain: KAGVTQTPRYLIKTRGQQVTLSCSPISGHRSVSWYQQTPGQGLQFLFEYFSETQRNKGNFPGRFSGRQFSNSRSEMNVSTLELGDSALYLCASSLEPGANTGELFFGEGSRLTVL.

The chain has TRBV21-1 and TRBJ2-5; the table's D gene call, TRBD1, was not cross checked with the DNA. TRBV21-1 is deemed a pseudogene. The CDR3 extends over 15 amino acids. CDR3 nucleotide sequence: TGTGCCAGCAGCACGCGGACAGCCATACAAGAGACCCAGTACTTC. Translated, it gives CASSTRTAIQETQYF.

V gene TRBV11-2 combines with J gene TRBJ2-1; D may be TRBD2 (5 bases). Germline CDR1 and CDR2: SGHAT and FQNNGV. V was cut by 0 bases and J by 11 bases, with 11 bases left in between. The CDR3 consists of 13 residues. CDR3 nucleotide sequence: TGTGCCAGCAGCTTAGAACCTGGGAGCCAGCAGTTCTTC. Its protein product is CASSLEPGSQQFF.

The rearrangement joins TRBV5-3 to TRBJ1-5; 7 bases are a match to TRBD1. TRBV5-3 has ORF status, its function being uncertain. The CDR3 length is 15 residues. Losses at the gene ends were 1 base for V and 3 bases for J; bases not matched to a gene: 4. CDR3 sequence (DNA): TGTGCCAGAAGCTTGACGGGACAGACCAATCAGCCCCAGCATTTT. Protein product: CARSLTGQTNQPQHF.

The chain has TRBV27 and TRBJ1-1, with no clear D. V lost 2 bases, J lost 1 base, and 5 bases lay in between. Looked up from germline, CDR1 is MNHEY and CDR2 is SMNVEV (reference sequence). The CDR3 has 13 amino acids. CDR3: CASSLGRNTEAFF. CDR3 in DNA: TGTGCCAGCAGTTTAGGACGGAACACTGAAGCTTTCTTT.

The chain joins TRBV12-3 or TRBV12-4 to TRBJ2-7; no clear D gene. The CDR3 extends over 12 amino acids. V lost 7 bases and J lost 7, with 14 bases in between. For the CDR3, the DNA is TGTGCCAGCACCCCCGGGCCACCGGAGCAGTACTTC. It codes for CASTPGPPEQYF.

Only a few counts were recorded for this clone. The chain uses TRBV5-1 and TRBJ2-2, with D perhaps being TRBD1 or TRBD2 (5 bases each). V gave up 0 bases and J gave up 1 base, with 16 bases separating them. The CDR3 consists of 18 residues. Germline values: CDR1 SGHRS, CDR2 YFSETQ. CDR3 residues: CASSLVSTVGGNTGELFF. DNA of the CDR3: TGCGCCAGCAGCTTGGTTTCGACAGTCGGAGGGAACACCGGGGAGCTGTTTTTT.

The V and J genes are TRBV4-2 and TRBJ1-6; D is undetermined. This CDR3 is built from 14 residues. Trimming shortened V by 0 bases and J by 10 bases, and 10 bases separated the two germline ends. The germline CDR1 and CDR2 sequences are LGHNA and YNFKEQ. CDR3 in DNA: TGTGCCAGCAGCCAAGATGGGATTAGGTCACCCCTCCACTTT. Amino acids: CASSQDGIRSPLHF.

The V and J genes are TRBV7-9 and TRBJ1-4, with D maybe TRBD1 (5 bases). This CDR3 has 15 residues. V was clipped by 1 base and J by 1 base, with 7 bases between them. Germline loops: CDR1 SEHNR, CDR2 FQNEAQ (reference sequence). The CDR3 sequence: CASSLGRGTNEKLFF. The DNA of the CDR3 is TGTGCCAGCAGCTTAGGAAGGGGAACTAATGAAAAACTGTTTTTT.

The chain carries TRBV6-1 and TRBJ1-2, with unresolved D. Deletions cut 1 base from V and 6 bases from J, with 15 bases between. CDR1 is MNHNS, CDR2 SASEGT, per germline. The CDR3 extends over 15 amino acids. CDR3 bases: TGTGCCAGCAGTGAAGGAGGGTCCCTAATGGATGGCTACACCTTC. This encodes CASSEGGSLMDGYTF.

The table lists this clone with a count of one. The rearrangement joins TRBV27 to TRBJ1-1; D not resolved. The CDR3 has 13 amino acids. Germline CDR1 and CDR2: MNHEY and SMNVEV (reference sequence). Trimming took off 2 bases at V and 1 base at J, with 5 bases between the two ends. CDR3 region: CASSLMRNTEAFF. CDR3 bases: TGTGCCAGCAGTTTAATGAGGAACACTGAAGCTTTCTTT.

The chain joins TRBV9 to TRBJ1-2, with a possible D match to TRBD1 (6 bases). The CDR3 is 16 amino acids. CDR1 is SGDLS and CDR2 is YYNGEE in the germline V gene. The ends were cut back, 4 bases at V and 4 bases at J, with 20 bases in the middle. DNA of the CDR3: TGTGCCAGCAGCCCCGCGAGCAGGGGCCTTGGCTATGGCTACACCTTC. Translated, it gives CASSPASRGLGYGYTF.

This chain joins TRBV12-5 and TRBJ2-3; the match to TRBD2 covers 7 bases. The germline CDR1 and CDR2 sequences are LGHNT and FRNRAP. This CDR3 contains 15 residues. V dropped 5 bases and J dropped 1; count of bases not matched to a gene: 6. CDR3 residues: CASGLTSFGTDTQYF. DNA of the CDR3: TGTGCTAGTGGTCTGACTAGCTTTGGCACAGATACGCAGTATTTT.

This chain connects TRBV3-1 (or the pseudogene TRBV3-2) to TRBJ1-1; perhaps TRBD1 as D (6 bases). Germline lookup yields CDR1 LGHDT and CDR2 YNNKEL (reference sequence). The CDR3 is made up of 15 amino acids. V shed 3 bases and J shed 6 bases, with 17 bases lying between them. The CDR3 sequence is CASSHLRGGNAEAFF. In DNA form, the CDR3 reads TGTGCCAGCAGCCACCTGAGGGGGGGGAATGCTGAAGCTTTCTTT.

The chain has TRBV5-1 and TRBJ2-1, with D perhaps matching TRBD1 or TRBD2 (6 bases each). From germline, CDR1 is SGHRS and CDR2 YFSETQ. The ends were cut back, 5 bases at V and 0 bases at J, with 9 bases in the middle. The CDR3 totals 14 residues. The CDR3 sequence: CASRRGDSYNEQFF. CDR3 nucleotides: TGCGCCAGCAGGAGGGGGGACTCCTACAATGAGCAGTTCTTC.

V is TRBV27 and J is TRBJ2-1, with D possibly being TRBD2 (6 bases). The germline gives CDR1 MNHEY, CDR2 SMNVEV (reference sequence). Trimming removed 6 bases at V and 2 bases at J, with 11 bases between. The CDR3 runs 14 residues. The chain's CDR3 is CASRPTGAYNEQFF. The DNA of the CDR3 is TGTGCCAGCAGACCCACGGGAGCCTACAATGAGCAGTTCTTC.